The T cell receptor (beta chain) described here comes from a study of T cells in Graves' hyperthyroidism and ophthalmopathy (dated by TCRdb to the late 2010s). Regarding the complete study: Peripheral blood was sampled at the time of initial diagnosis, prior to any treatment. A discovery cohort of about a hundred patients, roughly 43 with Graves' ophthalmopathy and more than 55 with stable Graves' hyperthyroidism, was used to find distinguishing TCR V-J signatures. Whether ophthalmopathy could be predicted prospectively was tested in an independent validation cohort made up of 18 to 20 hyperthyroidism patients plus 17 patients who later progressed to ophthalmopathy. For training and testing, the roughly 100 patients in the discovery cohort were randomly divided in a 7:3 ratio. In addition, the study compared T-cell repertoires in thyroid tissue and in blood from about 6 Graves' hyperthyroidism patients. After sampling, hyperthyroidism patients received methimazole starting at 30 mg daily, and ophthalmopathy patients received high-dose intravenous methylprednisolone. The paper describes TCR Vbeta CDR3 sequencing of around 130 peripheral blood samples, made up of roughly 40 ophthalmopathy patients, more than 70 hyperthyroidism patients and 17 progressor patients.

After removal of 5 bases from V and 2 bases from J, the junction retains 10 bases not matched to a gene. Measured from the cysteine to the phenylalanine, the CDR3 is 17 residues long. Only CDR3 DNA remains: 51 bases, in frame from the first base. The TCR beta CDR3 regions were amplified from RNA transcripts. The TCR CDR3 was subjected to a first round of RT-PCR using the HTBI primer set and the Qiagen OneStep RT-PCR kit. The libraries were constructed in a second round of multiplex PCR and then size-selected and purified. The libraries were sequenced on an Illumina HiSeq2000 using paired-end 100 bp reads. Per the original workflow: SOAPnuke was used to process the raw data, with reads discarded if the reads contained adapters or uncalled bases, had a mean Phred below 15, or lacked an exact constant-primer or identifier match. COPE v1.2.5 was used to merge high-quality paired reads, and clonotypes were defined as unique nucleotide sequences. MiTCR v1.1 was used to align clonotypes to the IMGT TRBV, TRBD and TRBJ reference segments. The analysis included only V-J combinations with a frequency above 0.0001, which together covered around 99% of the repertoires. A TCS score was defined as the ratio of F50 (clonal expansion) to E x V (chaos), with BLOSUM62-based TCRdist applied between CDR3 peptides within each V-J. Welch's t-statistics and random forest reduced fewer than 600 V-J features to 13, which were used in a naive Bayes classifier (R e1071). The similarity between thyroid and blood repertoires was quantified using the Morisita-Horn index. TCRdb trimmed the raw reads at Q25, called clones with MiXCR and kept productive beta chains. Identical CDR3 proteins give one entry, which carries the most common genes and DNA. The V and J calls shown here were made by TCRdb, not taken from the authors' results. This sample comprises 800,000 or so distinct CDR3 sequences, 38% of them detected only once. The top ten clonotypes cover approximately 8.7% of the sample.

Graves' hyperthyroidism was defined as stable when no progression to ophthalmopathy occurred over 18 months of follow-up. Hyperthyroidism patients were aged 18 to 65 years and newly diagnosed, with disease duration of less than 2 months. Exclusion was applied to patients with uncontrolled infections, other autoimmune diseases, pregnancy or lactation. Diagnoses were established on the basis of clinical symptoms, serum thyroxine and TRAb, thyroid ultrasound, and orbital computed tomography. PBMCs were isolated from 7.5 to 10 ml of fresh peripheral blood by Ficoll-Paque density gradient centrifugation. Trizol reagent was used to extract total RNA, and RNA quality was then checked on an Agilent 2100 Bioanalyzer. Beyond this particular receptor, the publication reports: Ophthalmopathy was separated from stable hyperthyroidism by a 13 V-J signature model, with 85% to 90% sensitivity and roughly 81% specificity obtained in cross-validation and 80%/75% obtained in testing. No statistical method was used to fix the sample size in advance, and group allocation was not hidden from the investigators. In validation, the model predicted progression to ophthalmopathy with 55% to 71% sensitivity and 72% to 85% specificity, a median of roughly seven months before onset. Most expanded thyroid clonotypes (frequency above 0.001) were also detected in blood, a finding suggesting that blood repertoires may reflect thyroid immune responses.

As to this clonotype: This clone's antigen is unknown. Base qualities are not at hand, and no much larger clone is one base apart.

The chain couples TRBV12-3 or TRBV12-4 to TRBJ1-3, and TRBD1 matches 9 of the central bases. Sequenced input: blood. This TCR derives from a man younger than 30 with Graves' hyperthyroidism. The DNA reads TGTGCCAGCAGTGCAGGGACAGGGAAGAGGACTGGAAACACCATATATTTT. Its product reads: CASSAGTGKRTGNTIYF.